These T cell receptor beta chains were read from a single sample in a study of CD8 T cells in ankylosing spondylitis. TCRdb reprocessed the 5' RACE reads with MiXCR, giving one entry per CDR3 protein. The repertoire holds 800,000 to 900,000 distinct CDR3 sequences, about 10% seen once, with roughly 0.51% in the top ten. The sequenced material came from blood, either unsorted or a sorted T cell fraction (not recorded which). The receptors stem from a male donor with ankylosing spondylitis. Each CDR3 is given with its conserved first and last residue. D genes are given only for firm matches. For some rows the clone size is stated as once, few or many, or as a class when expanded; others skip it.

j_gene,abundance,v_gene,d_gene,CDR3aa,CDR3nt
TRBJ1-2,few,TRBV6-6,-,CASKKEGSDGYTF,TGTGCCAGCAAAAAGGAGGGCTCGGATGGCTACACCTTC
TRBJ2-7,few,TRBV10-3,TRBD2,CAISEGLATSYEQYF,TGTGCCATCAGTGAGGGACTAGCGACCTCCTACGAGCAGTACTTC
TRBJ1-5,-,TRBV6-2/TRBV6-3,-,CASSYYGGRNQPQHF,TGTGCCAGCAGTTACTATGGGGGCCGCAATCAGCCCCAGCATTTT
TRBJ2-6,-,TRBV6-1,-,CASSLGPAGANVLTF,TGTGCCAGTAGTCTGGGACCGGCCGGGGCCAACGTCCTGACTTTC
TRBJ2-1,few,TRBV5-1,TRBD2,CASSLALAGVPSEQFF,TGCGCCAGCAGCTTGGCTCTAGCGGGGGTCCCGAGTGAGCAGTTCTTC
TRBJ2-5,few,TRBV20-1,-,CSARNKGTETQYF,TGCAGTGCTAGAAACAAGGGAACAGAGACCCAGTACTTC
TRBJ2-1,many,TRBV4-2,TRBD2,CASSQAVREGSYNEQFF,TGTGCCAGCAGCCAAGCGGTGCGGGAGGGCTCCTACAATGAGCAGTTCTTC
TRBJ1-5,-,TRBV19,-,CASTAKRGIQPQHF,TGTGCCAGTACCGCCAAACGGGGGATTCAGCCCCAGCATTTT
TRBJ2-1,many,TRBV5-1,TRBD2,CASSLDAGGGNEQFF,TGCGCCAGCAGCTTGGACGCGGGAGGAGGCAATGAGCAGTTCTTC
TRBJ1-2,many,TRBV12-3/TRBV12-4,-,CASSFGAQGLTIYGYTF,TGTGCCAGCAGTTTCGGGGCACAGGGCCTTACTATCTATGGCTACACCTTC
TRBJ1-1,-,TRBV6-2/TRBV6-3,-,CASTKVRGTEAFF,TGTGCCAGCACCAAGGTGAGGGGGACTGAAGCTTTCTTT
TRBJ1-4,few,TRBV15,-,CATSRDGGRDEKLFF,TGTGCCACCAGCAGAGACGGGGGGCGGGATGAAAAACTGTTTTTT
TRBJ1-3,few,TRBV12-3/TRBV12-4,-,CASSLKIGGHSGNTIYF,TGTGCCAGCAGTTTAAAGATCGGCGGCCACTCTGGAAACACCATATATTTT
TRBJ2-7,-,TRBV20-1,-,CSARNPTRGGYEQYF,TGCAGTGCTAGAAACCCGACACGGGGAGGCTACGAGCAGTACTTC
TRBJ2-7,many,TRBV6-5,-,CASSFSRQLSYEQYF,TGTGCCAGCAGTTTTAGCCGACAGCTATCATACGAGCAGTACTTC
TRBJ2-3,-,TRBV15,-,CATSLIRTDTQYF,TGTGCCACCTCGCTAATTCGCACAGATACGCAGTATTTT
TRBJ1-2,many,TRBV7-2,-,CASSFNYGYTF,TGTGCCAGCAGCTTTAACTATGGCTACACCTTC
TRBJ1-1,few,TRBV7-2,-,CASSARQENTEAFF,TGTGCCAGCAGCGCCCGACAGGAGAACACTGAAGCTTTCTTT
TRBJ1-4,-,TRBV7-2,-,CASSPNSRGEKLFF,TGTGCCAGCAGCCCAAACTCGAGGGGTGAAAAACTGTTTTTT